This TCR beta chain derives from a study of T-cell memory formation after mild COVID-19. Germline lookup yields CDR1 SGHNT and CDR2 YYREEE (reference sequence). V was clipped by 6 bases and J by 2 bases; unmatched bases: 6. This CDR3 spans 14 amino acids. TCRdb reanalysed the 5' RACE reads using MiXCR and keeps one entry per CDR3 protein. This sample carries roughly 300,000 distinct CDR3 sequences, less than 9.5% of them seen once, and the ten largest clones take 20% to 25%. Sequencing was performed on PBMCs or a T cell subset sorted from them (not recorded which). The receptor was isolated from a man between 18 and 35 years old who had mild COVID-19 (a few samples of this study predate the infection). Cell type and time point are not known. The V call is TRBV5-4, the J call TRBJ1-2; 8 nucleotides match TRBD1. This CDR3 reads CASMGGQENYGYTF. DNA of the CDR3: TGTGCCAGCATGGGGGGACAGGAGAACTATGGCTACACCTTC. Supplemented by reference TRBV5-4 and TRBJ1-2, the full variable domain reads ETGVTQSPTHLIKTRGQQVTLRCSSQSGHNTVSWYQQALGQGPQFIFQYYREEENGRGNFPPRFSGLQFPNYSSELNVNALELDDSALYLCASMGGQENYGYTFGSGTRLTVV.